Listed here is a single TCR beta chain. This clonotype was counted between two and nine times. Its target antigen remains unknown. Base qualities are not provided; no much larger clone lies one nucleotide away. The data originate from a study of blood T cells in healthy people across ages (dated by TCRdb to about 2015). Turning to the overall study: In model experiments, template switching captured roughly one uniquely barcoded TCR beta cDNA molecule for every two T cells. The donors were split into four age groups: young (average around 16 years), middle-aged (roughly 40), aged (more than 60) and long-lived (roughly 86). Using the same blood draw, the study looked at two additional independent replicas of 1 million unique cDNA reads for two donors, one aged 18 to 29 and the other aged 80 or older. To track age-related changes in TCR beta repertoire diversity, the study relied on deep sequencing normalized with unique cDNA molecular identifiers. Donors of different ages were randomly distributed across sequencing lanes to avoid experimental bias.

In the germline V gene, CDR1 corresponds to SGHTA and CDR2 to FQGNSA. Inclusive of the bounding cysteine and phenylalanine, the CDR3 is 16 residues long. Just the 48-base CDR3 DNA is kept, in frame starting at base 1. After removal of 3 bases from V and 0 bases from J, the junction retains 8 bases not matched to a gene. Receptors were amplified or captured by 5' RACE. The data were produced on an Illumina HiSeq 2500. The second PCR ran for roughly 6 to 11 cycles and used a J-beta primer mix along with a sample-barcoded 5' primer. A unique molecular identifier was introduced onto each TCR beta cDNA molecule by a template-switch 5' adaptor carrying 12 random nucleotides. At least 2.5 million CDR3-containing paired-end reads were obtained from each sample. All of the RNA was converted into first-strand cDNA using the Mint cDNA synthesis kit, with a TRBC-specific oligonucleotide serving as the primer. After uracil-DNA glycosylase treatment, a first 18-cycle PCR used universal primers M1SS and BC2_uni_R on all cDNA. As for how the authors treated the data: For normalization, 1 million high-quality reads were randomly selected from each sample, with every read carrying a distinct molecular identifier. Reads sharing molecular identifiers were discarded rather than binned into consensus sequences. MiTCR, run with a Q25 quality threshold and the strictest error-elimination algorithm, handled CDR3 identification, clonotype clustering and error correction. A nonparametric unseen species model with Euler transformation was used to estimate a lower bound on total TCR beta diversity. TCRdb ran its own pipeline on the public reads, namely fastp trimming at Q25 and MiXCR clone calling, and kept in-frame beta chains. When rows share a CDR3 protein, they turn into one entry using the most common DNA and genes. It is TCRdb's table, rather than the study itself, that gives the V and J calls and clone size. In this sample the table shows some 1.4 million distinct CDR3 sequences, around 39% of which occur a single time. The ten largest clones represent roughly 7.9% of the sample.

The paper as a whole reports these results and caveats: The long-lived group showed more naive CD4+ T cells, fewer expanded clones and increased TCR diversity than the aged group, suggesting age selection. Because donor CMV infection status was unknown, age-related changes in expanded clonotypes were potentially confounded. Estimates of total diversity from one million sequenced T cells were regarded as lower bounds and underestimates. A strong correlation was found between observed TCR beta diversity and the percentage of naive T cells measured by flow cytometry. As age increased, observed TCR beta diversity per million T cells dropped in a roughly linear way, and a significant reduction was already evident by age 40. Bulk unsorted PBMC profiling prevented conclusive comparison of naive and antigen-experienced compartments.

The 39 donors, aged about 6 to 95 years, were systemically healthy Caucasian individuals from Russia. Roughly 10 milliliters of peripheral blood were drawn from each donor into EDTA-treated Vacutainer tubes. Ficoll-Paque density-gradient centrifugation was used to isolate PBMCs, with at least 6 million per sample. Trizol reagent was used to extract total RNA from the PBMCs, yielding at least 5.5 micrograms per sample. For every donor, an aliquot of PBMCs went through flow cytometry to measure the percentages of naive CD45RAhigh/CD27high T cells. This clonotype originated in a woman between 18 and 29 years old in good health. Recombination linked TRBV7-2 to TRBJ2-7, and 7 bases in between align with TRBD2. The specimen was blood. The CDR3 amino acid sequence is: CASSLVSSGDSYEQYF. The DNA is TGTGCCAGCAGCTTGGTTTCCAGCGGGGACTCCTACGAGCAGTACTTC. The entire variable domain, with the stretches around the CDR3 drawn from the reference TRBV7-2 and TRBJ2-7 proteins, is GAGVSQSPSNKVTEKGKDVELRCDPISGHTALYWYRQSLGQGLEFLIYFQGNSAPDKSGLPSDRFSAERTGGSVSTLTIQRTQQEDSAVYLCASSLVSSGDSYEQYFGPGTRLTVT.